This entry lists 30 T cell receptor beta chains sequenced from one sample in a study of Ad26.COV2.S vaccination and SARS-CoV-2 variants listed by TCRdb under 2021. Receptor libraries were prepared by the immunoSEQ multiplex PCR assay. TCRdb retrieved this table from immuneACCESS and kept in-frame rearrangements only. Not all clones are present; in checked studies, unresolved V genes account for under half, and no reason is known for the remainder. Counted in this sample were over 250,000 clones; about 90% of them appeared once. The biggest ten clones account for around 3.5% of the sample. Read against the paper, the sample's treatment or condition label means: some 19 received Ad26.COV2.S at low or high dose, single or two shots; 5 received placebo; per-sample allocation not given. Repertoires of vaccine and placebo recipients were sequenced from samples taken on day 63 after the first injection.

This sample comprised peripheral blood, obtained in a trial of Ad26.COV2.S vaccine versus placebo. The source of these receptors is a person aged 18-60 years who received the Ad26.COV2.S COVID-19 vaccine or a placebo.

This chain uses TRBV28 with TRBJ2-7, with D possibly TRBD1 on 6 matching bases. The CDR3 has 12 residues. Per germline, CDR1 MDHEN and CDR2 SYDVKM. Trimming removed 8 bases from V and 3 bases from J, with 11 bases in between. The CDR3 DNA sequence: TGTGCCAGCCTCGGACAGCGCTACGAGCAGTACTTC. It is translated as CASLGQRYEQYF.

The chain recombines TRBV11-2 with TRBJ1-5; D call uncertain. This CDR3 is built from 13 residues. In germline, CDR1 is SGHAT, CDR2 FQNNGV. V was clipped by 0 bases and J by 5 bases, with 5 bases between them. CDR3 DNA: TGTGCCAGCAGCTTAGAAACGGATCAGCCCCAGCATTTT. This sequence encodes CASSLETDQPQHF.

This clone was observed a single time. The chain couples TRBV5-6 to TRBJ2-3; tentatively, D is TRBD2 (5 bases). Trimming removed 3 bases at V and 3 bases at J, with 8 bases between. Germline V CDR1 and CDR2: SGHDT, YYEEEE. This CDR3 is 13 amino acids long. CDR3: CASSSGFTDTQYF. CDR3 DNA sequence: TGTGCCAGCAGCTCGGGGTTTACAGATACGCAGTATTTT.

V and J are TRBV7-2 and TRBJ1-6; 7 positions agree with TRBD1. CDR1 and CDR2 from the germline V gene are SGHTA and FQGNSA. V trimming: 3 bases; J trimming: 3 bases; junction bases outside the gene matches: 5. The CDR3 covers 16 residues. The CDR3 protein is CASSLGGDSYNSPLHF. The CDR3 DNA follows: TGTGCCAGCAGCTTGGGAGGGGACAGCTATAATTCACCCCTCCACTTT.

The chain employs TRBV28 and TRBJ2-2, with no clear D. The ends were cut back, 5 bases at V and 9 bases at J, with 16 bases in the middle. The CDR3 loop spans 14 amino acids. Germline V lookup: CDR1 MDHEN, CDR2 SYDVKM. The CDR3 protein is CASSARSSFRELFF. DNA for the CDR3: TGTGCCAGCAGTGCGCGCTCTAGTTTCAGGGAGCTGTTTTTT. Using reference TRBV28 and TRBJ2-2 for the parts outside the CDR3, the full variable domain is DVKVTQSSRYLVKRTGEKVFLECVQDMDHENMFWYRQDPGLGLRLIYFSYDVKMKEKGDIPEGYSVSREKKERFSLILESASTNQTSMYLCASSARSSFRELFFGEGSRLTVL.

This clone was seen only a few times. The chain employs TRBV6-5 and TRBJ1-2; D not certain. Germline lookup yields CDR1 MNHEY and CDR2 SVGAGI. The CDR3 extends over 14 amino acids. Trimming cost V 7 bases and J 4 bases, with 16 bases left between them. The CDR3 reads CASNPRGAVYGYTF. The CDR3 DNA is TGTGCCAGCAATCCCAGAGGAGCAGTCTATGGCTACACCTTC.

The chain employs TRBV6-2 or TRBV6-3 and TRBJ1-1; no clear D gene. Trimming pared 6 bases from V and 3 bases from J, leaving 8 bases between. From germline, CDR1 is MNHEY and CDR2 SVGEGT. This CDR3 contains 12 residues. Here the CDR3 reads CASSPGYTEAFF. CDR3 DNA sequence: TGTGCCAGCAGCCCGGGGTACACTGAAGCTTTCTTT.

V and J are TRBV10-2 and TRBJ2-3; 10 bases map to TRBD1. J lost 3 bases, V lost 7 bases, and 4 bases had no gene match. Germline V gene lookup returns CDR1 WSHSY and CDR2 SAAADI. The CDR3 spans 14 residues. CDR3 nucleotides: TGCGCCAGCACCTCGGGACAGGGGACAGATACGCAGTATTTT. Translation gives CASTSGQGTDTQYF.

The genes are TRBV6-1 and TRBJ1-5; D is uncertain. This CDR3 comprises 15 residues. Germline V gene data show CDR1 as MNHNS and CDR2 as SASEGT. Between the trimmed V and J ends, which lost 3 bases and 0 bases, there was a span of 9 bases. The CDR3 region has the DNA TGTGCCAGCAGTGAGTCTCCAGGTAGCAATCAGCCCCAGCATTTT. Residues: CASSESPGSNQPQHF.

V is TRBV7-9 and J is TRBJ2-6; D gene ambiguous. From germline, CDR1 is SEHNR and CDR2 FQNEAQ (reference sequence). This CDR3 spans 14 amino acids. The V end was cut by 5 bases, the J end by 3 bases, with 8 bases between. The CDR3 DNA is TGTGCCAGCAGCGAAGGATATGGGGCCAACGTCCTGACTTTC. As protein: CASSEGYGANVLTF.

The chain carries TRBV3-1 (or the pseudogene TRBV3-2) and TRBJ1-2; TRBD1 matches at 9 bases. CDR1 is LGHDT and CDR2 is YNNKEL in the germline V gene (reference sequence). Germline trimming cut 0 bases from V and 8 bases from J; bases unmatched to any gene: 10. This CDR3 is 16 amino acids long. The DNA for the CDR3 is TGTGCCAGCAGCCAAGATGGGGTGAGGACAGGGGAGGGCTACACCTTC. Residues: CASSQDGVRTGEGYTF.

The chain has TRBV4-1 and TRBJ2-2; possible D gene TRBD1, 5 bases. This CDR3 is built from 15 residues. Germline CDR1 reads MGHRA; CDR2 reads YSYEKL. V lost 0 bases, J lost 6 bases, and 11 bases lay in between. The CDR3 is CASSQEGRAPGELFF. The DNA of the CDR3 is TGCGCCAGCAGCCAAGAAGGCAGGGCCCCCGGGGAGCTGTTTTTT.

The chain is built from TRBV10-2 and TRBJ2-7, with D tentatively TRBD1 (6 bases). This CDR3 region has 13 residues. In germline, CDR1 is WSHSY, CDR2 SAAADI. Trimming cost V 7 bases and J 4 bases, with 14 bases left between them. The CDR3 sequence: CASTRGQGYEQYF. CDR3 DNA sequence: TGCGCCAGCACCAGAGGGCAGGGGTACGAGCAGTACTTC.

The genes are TRBV28 and TRBJ1-5; TRBD1 matches 7 bases. CDR1 MDHEN and CDR2 SYDVKM come from the germline V gene. The length of the CDR3 is 13 residues. The trim removed 6 bases at V and 7 bases at J, leaving 6 bases unmatched. The CDR3 coding sequence is TGTGCCAGCAGGTTGGACAGGTTCCAGCCCCAGCATTTT. Translation gives CASRLDRFQPQHF.

The chain couples TRBV11-2 to TRBJ2-7; D uncertain. This CDR3 spans 12 amino acids. Germline V gives CDR1 SGHAT, CDR2 FQNNGV. V was pared by 6 bases and J by 2 bases, with 8 bases between. The CDR3 DNA sequence: TGTGCCAGCAGTTCGACCACCTACGAGCAGTACTTC. This gives the protein CASSSTTYEQYF.

The chain couples TRBV7-9 to TRBJ2-5, with TRBD1 identical over 10 bases. Germline CDR1 reads SEHNR; CDR2 reads FQNEAQ (reference sequence). There are 15 residues in the CDR3. V shed 5 bases, J shed 2 bases, and the junction held 5 bases outside the gene matches. The CDR3 sequence: CASSQGQGRQETQYF. CDR3 bases: TGTGCCAGCAGCCAGGGACAGGGGAGGCAAGAGACCCAGTACTTC.

V and J are TRBV5-1 and TRBJ2-5; D might be TRBD2 (6 bases). The germline gives CDR1 SGHRS, CDR2 YFSETQ. The CDR3 loop spans 14 amino acids. V gave up 0 bases and J gave up 4 bases, with 10 bases separating them. CDR3 nucleotides: TGCGCCAGCAGCTTGGCCTACGGGAGAGAGACCCAGTACTTC. It yields the protein CASSLAYGRETQYF.

The chain carries TRBV12-5 and TRBJ2-7, with D possibly TRBD2 on 5 matching bases. From germline, CDR1 is LGHNT and CDR2 FRNRAP. V was cut by 0 bases and J by 4 bases, with 16 bases left in between. The CDR3 length is 16 residues. The CDR3 here is CASGLVLGSPPYEQYF. CDR3 coding DNA: TGTGCTAGTGGTTTGGTACTAGGCAGTCCACCTTACGAGCAGTACTTC.

V is TRBV23-1 and J is TRBJ1-1; 7 bases match TRBD1. TRBV23-1 is placed among ORFs of uncertain function. The CDR3 sequence is 12 residues long. V shed 3 bases and J 10 bases; nucleotides not matched to a gene: 5. The CDR3, as DNA: TGCGCCAGCAGTCACCACTCAGGGGGAGCTTTCTTT. This codes for CASSHHSGGAFF.

The genes are TRBV29-1 and TRBJ2-5, with 8 positions matching TRBD2. This CDR3 is built from 15 residues. Germline V gene sequence: CDR1 SQVTM, CDR2 ANQGSEA. J gave up 5 bases and V 4 bases, and 12 bases lay outside the gene matches. The CDR3 nucleotides read TGCAGCGTTGTCCCCCGAGCGGGAGCCAGGGAGACCCAGTACTTC. Amino acid sequence: CSVVPRAGARETQYF.

The chain combines TRBV7-3 with TRBJ2-3, with D perhaps matching TRBD1 or TRBD2 (6 bases each). The CDR3 has 14 residues. Trimming took off 2 bases at V and 5 bases at J, with 11 bases between the two ends. CDR1 is SGHTA, CDR2 FQGTGA, per germline. The CDR3 reads CASSLGGQRDTQYF. Here the CDR3 DNA reads TGTGCCAGCAGCTTAGGGGGGCAGAGAGATACGCAGTATTTT.

The chain combines TRBV2 with TRBJ2-3; the D call may be TRBD1 or TRBD2 (6 bases each). V was pared by 6 bases and J by 2 bases, with 15 bases between. The CDR3 contains 15 residues. Germline V lookup: CDR1 SNHLY, CDR2 FYNNEI. CDR3 sequence reads: CASSRGRVLTDTQYF. CDR3 nucleotides: TGTGCCAGCAGCCGGGGGCGCGTACTCACAGATACGCAGTATTTT. The variable domain in full, with the rest retrieved from reference TRBV2 and TRBJ2-3, is EPEVTQTPSHQVTQMGQEVILRCVPISNHLYFYWYRQILGQKVEFLVSFYNNEISEKSEIFDDQFSVERPDGSNFTLKIRSTKLEDSAMYFCASSRGRVLTDTQYFGPGTRLTVL.

The chain is built from TRBV9 and TRBJ2-1, with TRBD2 matching 8 bases. The CDR3 runs 14 residues. The V segment lost 2 bases and the J segment 11 bases; nucleotides outside the gene matches: 9. CDR1 and CDR2 from the germline V gene are SGDLS and YYNGEE. CDR3 region: CASSVGLTSDKQFF. The CDR3 DNA follows: TGTGCCAGCAGCGTGGGCCTGACTAGCGACAAGCAGTTCTTC.

This clone is a singleton in its sample. The chain has TRBV13 and TRBJ1-1; 8 nucleotides line up with TRBD1. From germline, CDR1 is PRHDT and CDR2 FYEKMQ (reference sequence). V was clipped by 0 bases and J by 2 bases; unmatched bases: 2. The CDR3 is 15 residues long. The CDR3 here is CASSLGTGGNTEAFF. CDR3 coding DNA: TGTGCCAGCAGCTTAGGTACAGGGGGTAACACTGAAGCTTTCTTT.

The chain has TRBV18 and TRBJ2-7; the match to TRBD2 covers 7 bases. The CDR3 runs to 14 residues. Looked up from germline, CDR1 is KGHSH and CDR2 is LQKENI. Trimming removed 5 bases from V and 5 bases from J; junction bases left unmatched: 9. The CDR3 DNA sequence: TGTGCCAGCTCAATGGGCGGGAGTTTCGACGAGCAGTACTTC. Protein sequence: CASSMGGSFDEQYF. Together with reference TRBV18 and TRBJ2-7, the CDR3 gives the full variable domain: NAGVMQNPRHLVRRRGQEARLRCSPMKGHSHVYWYRQLPEEGLKFMVYLQKENIIDESGMPKERFSAEFPKEGPSILRIQQVVRGDSAAYFCASSMGGSFDEQYFGPGTRLTVT.

This rearrangement joins TRBV30 to TRBJ1-5, with D perhaps TRBD1 (6 bases). This CDR3 contains 13 residues. V lost 1 base and J lost 7, with 11 bases in between. Per germline, CDR1 GTSNPN and CDR2 SVGIG (reference sequence). The CDR3 nucleotides are TGTGCCTGGAGTGGGGGGAGGGGGCAGCCCCAGCATTTT. The encoded protein is CAWSGGRGQPQHF.

This clone showed up just a few times. The chain uses TRBV6-5 and TRBJ1-2; D unresolved. Trimming removed 5 bases at V and 1 base at J, with 8 bases between. The CDR3 covers 13 residues. Germline V gene lookup returns CDR1 MNHEY and CDR2 SVGAGI. The CDR3 region has the DNA TGTGCCAGCAGTCCCCGGGATAACTATGGCTACACCTTC. This codes for CASSPRDNYGYTF.

V usage is TRBV6-2 or TRBV6-3 and J usage is TRBJ2-5, with D maybe TRBD2 (5 bases). V was shortened by 3 bases and J by 4 bases, with 15 bases between the two germline ends. Germline V CDR1 and CDR2: MNHEY, SVGEGT. This CDR3 has 15 residues. The DNA for the CDR3 is TGTGCCAGCAGTTATCGTTCCAGCGGACTAGAGACCCAGTACTTC. Translated, it gives CASSYRSSGLETQYF.

This rearrangement joins TRBV10-3 to TRBJ1-2; unclear D gene. Germline-derived CDR1 and CDR2 are ENHRY and SYGVKD. With 0 bases removed from V and 7 bases from J, the gap between germline ends came to 12 bases. The CDR3 has 14 amino acids. In nucleotides, the CDR3 is TGTGCCATCAGTGAGTCGAGGGAAGGAGCTGGCTACACCTTC. Amino acids: CAISESREGAGYTF.

The J gene is TRBJ2-7, the V gene TRBV19, with 10 positions matching TRBD1. The CDR3 is 15 residues long. The germline CDR1 and CDR2 sequences are LNHDA and SQIVND (reference sequence). V was clipped by 5 bases and J by 6 bases; unmatched bases: 10. The CDR3 DNA follows: TGTGCCAGTAGTTCATCCGGGACAGGGGTGCCCGAGCAGTACTTC. Protein sequence: CASSSSGTGVPEQYF. The full variable domain, its missing parts supplied by reference TRBV19 and TRBJ2-7, is DGGITQSPKYLFRKEGQNVTLSCEQNLNHDAMYWYRQDPGQGLRLIYYSQIVNDFQKGDIAEGYSVSREKKESFPLTVTSAQKNPTAFYLCASSSSGTGVPEQYFGPGTRLTVT.